Sequencing of this TCR beta chain was carried out in a study of T-cell reconstitution after alpha-beta-depleted transplantation in children. Findings and caveats of the study: Diversity of TCRbeta at day 60 was high in some patients, arising from surviving recipient T cells and thymic progenitors. Fresh T-cell production supplied most of the T-cell counts and diversity seen one year after transplant. Several hundred expanded graft clones reportedly were the source of alpha-beta T cells about two months after transplant.

The CDR3 length is 13 residues. The junction had 6 bases not matched to a gene; V was cut back by 6 bases and J by 3 bases. Germline lookup yields CDR1 DFQATT and CDR2 SNEGSKA (reference sequence). Unique molecular identifiers were used in preparing the TCRbeta library. TCRdb ran MiXCR on the PCR reads and lists one entry per CDR3 protein. The sample lists a few hundred thousand distinct CDR3 sequences, approximately 7.3% seen once, with 9.1% in the top ten. Comment on this clonotype: Its antigen remains unknown.

The receptor was isolated from a female patient aged 2-9 years who had a stem cell transplant for Fanconi anemia, so the T cells may come from the graft donor. Sequencing was performed on peripheral blood, taken 360 days after TCRalphabeta/CD19-depleted stem cell transplant. This sequence joins TRBV20-1 and TRBJ1-1, with TRBD1 identical over 8 bases. In DNA form, the CDR3 reads TGCAGTGCAAATGACAGGGGTTACACTGAAGCTTTCTTT. Its translation: CSANDRGYTEAFF.